These T cell receptor beta chains were read from a single sample in a study of blood T cell repertoires in COVID-19. The assay was immunoSEQ multiplex PCR, and TCRdb's table has in-frame clones only and misses some. This repertoire shows about 250,000 clones, around 87% found once; its top ten account for approximately 1.7%. The sample taken for sequencing was PBMCs or T cells enriched from blood (not recorded which). These receptors all come from a woman in her fifties or sixties who had recovered from COVID-19. Each CDR3 is given with its conserved first and last residue. A D gene is named only where the DNA matches it firmly. The size field is filled for only some rows; it gives once, few, many or a size class.

>TRBJ2-3|NA|TRBV27|NA
CASSLYSGTSTDTQYF
TGTGCCAGCAGTTTATATTCCGGGACTAGCACAGATACGCAGTATTTT
>TRBJ2-7|NA|TRBV6-1|TRBD2
CASSGRRGATAYEQYF
TGTGCCAGCAGTGGAAGGCGGGGGGCCACGGCGTACGAGCAGTACTTC
>TRBJ1-4|NA|TRBV7-8|NA
CASSLESGAWLKLFF
TGTGCCAGCAGCTTGGAATCAGGGGCATGGTTAAAACTGTTTTTT
>TRBJ1-6|NA|TRBV7-3|NA
CASSRDSPPGSPLHF
TGTGCCAGCAGCCGGGACTCTCCCCCAGGTTCACCCCTCCACTTT
>TRBJ2-1|NA|TRBV28|NA
CASSSLPDRRLYNEQFF
TGTGCCAGCAGTTCCCTTCCCGACAGGAGGTTGTACAATGAGCAGTTCTTC
>TRBJ1-2|NA|TRBV7-2|NA
CASTWYKSGENGYTF
TGTGCCAGCACCTGGTATAAGTCAGGGGAAAATGGCTACACCTTC
>TRBJ2-3|NA|TRBV18|NA
CASSPPAGSVDTQYF
TGTGCCAGCTCACCACCGGCTGGTAGCGTAGATACGCAGTATTTT
>TRBJ2-1|NA|TRBV5-1|NA
CASRSGGSYNEQFF
TGCGCCAGCAGGTCGGGTGGCTCCTACAATGAGCAGTTCTTC
>TRBJ2-6|medium-sized|TRBV15|NA
CATSRASGSGANVLTF
TGTGCCACCAGCAGAGCCTCAGGCTCTGGGGCCAACGTCCTGACTTTC
>TRBJ1-1|few|TRBV4-1|TRBD1
CASSQRISGQGNTEAFF
TGCGCCAGCAGCCAAAGGATCTCGGGACAGGGGAACACTGAAGCTTTCTTT
>TRBJ2-7|NA|TRBV11-3|TRBD2
CASSPTSGSYEQYF
TGTGCCAGCAGTCCGACTAGCGGGAGCTACGAGCAGTACTTC
>TRBJ2-7|NA|TRBV11-2|NA
CASSLVTVSDEQYF
TGTGCCAGCAGCTTAGTCACGGTATCGGACGAGCAGTACTTC
>TRBJ2-1|NA|TRBV29-1|TRBD1
CSARTGVGYNEQFF
TGCAGCGCCCGGACAGGGGTCGGCTACAATGAGCAGTTCTTC
>TRBJ1-3|NA|TRBV27|NA
CASSLSRAEPKYF
TGTGCCAGCAGTTTATCGCGGGCGGAACCGAAATATTTT
>TRBJ1-2|NA|TRBV3-1/TRBV3-2|NA
CASSTRTVHGYTF
TGTGCCAGCAGCACCCGGACAGTACATGGCTACACCTTC
>TRBJ1-1|NA|TRBV5-1|TRBD1
CASSPRGVDKREAFF
TGCGCCAGCAGCCCCAGGGGGGTGGACAAACGTGAAGCTTTCTTT
>TRBJ2-5|NA|TRBV12-5|TRBD2
CASGLGVAGGQETQYF
TGTGCTAGTGGTTTAGGGGTAGCGGGAGGGCAGGAGACCCAGTACTTC
>TRBJ2-1|NA|TRBV7-2|TRBD1
CASSLSAGGRRSYNEQFF
TGTGCCAGCAGCTTAAGCGCAGGGGGAAGGCGCTCCTACAATGAGCAGTTCTTC
>TRBJ2-5|NA|TRBV4-2|NA
CASSQDLRQETQYF
TGTGCCAGCAGCCAAGATCTCAGACAAGAGACCCAGTACTTC
>TRBJ1-5|NA|TRBV30|TRBD1
CAWSPTGQGNQPQHF
TGTGCCTGGAGTCCCACAGGACAGGGCAATCAGCCCCAGCATTTT
>TRBJ1-5|NA|TRBV18|TRBD1
CASSPGQGQHQPQHF
TGTGCCAGCTCACCAGGACAGGGCCAGCATCAGCCCCAGCATTTT
>TRBJ2-1|NA|TRBV27|NA
CASSLGLPIYNEQFF
TGTGCCAGCAGTTTAGGGCTACCAATCTACAATGAGCAGTTCTTC
>TRBJ1-2|NA|TRBV9|TRBD1
CASSVGPGGTHSNYGYTF
TGTGCCAGCAGCGTAGGGCCAGGGGGGACCCACTCTAACTATGGCTACACCTTC
>TRBJ1-1|NA|TRBV18|NA
CASSPEQGFGNTEAFF
TGTGCCAGCTCACCGGAGCAGGGGTTTGGGAACACTGAAGCTTTCTTT
>TRBJ1-1|NA|TRBV4-3|TRBD1
CASSQDRDRANTEAFF
TGCGCCAGCAGCCAAGATCGGGACAGGGCTAACACTGAAGCTTTCTTT
>TRBJ1-6|NA|TRBV5-1|TRBD1
CASSFSLGQANSPLHF
TGCGCCAGCAGCTTCTCGTTGGGACAGGCTAATTCACCCCTCCACTTT
>TRBJ2-7|NA|TRBV15|NA
CATRMGGNPRGSSYEQYF
TGTGCCACCAGGATGGGCGGGAACCCCCGGGGGAGCTCCTACGAGCAGTACTTC
>TRBJ1-2|NA|TRBV7-8|NA
CASSSRQSAYGYTF
TGTGCCAGCAGCTCACGACAGTCCGCCTATGGCTACACCTTC
>TRBJ2-7|NA|TRBV28|NA
CASSPHEEGYEQYF
TGTGCCAGCAGTCCCCACGAGGAGGGTTACGAGCAGTACTTC
>TRBJ2-1|NA|TRBV4-2|TRBD2
CASSPKPDPSGAHNEQFF
TGTGCCAGCAGCCCCAAACCGGATCCTAGCGGGGCCCACAATGAGCAGTTCTTC